The sequence of this TCR beta chain was determined in a study of vaccination effects on CD4 cells after COVID-19. Per the germline V gene, CDR1 is SGDLS and CDR2 is YYNGEE. The CDR3 sequence is 18 residues long. J lost 1 base, V lost 3 bases, and 13 bases had no gene match. Peptide-pool stimulation followed by sequencing identified expanded antigen-specific CD4+ clonotypes in the ViraFEST assay. At the end of 10 days of culture, CD4+ T cells were isolated. Nucleocapsid antibodies stayed negative before and after vaccination, showing no earlier SARS-CoV-2 infection. This clone was counted only a few times. Its matching antigen is unknown. The protocol was immunoSEQ multiplex PCR, while the TCRdb copy is restricted to in-frame clones and leaves out a portion. The data show tens of thousands of clones, with around 67% seen just once and 18% held by the top ten.

The receptor was derived from a human donor who received a COVID-19 vaccine. Sample: CD4+ T cells from PBMCs cultured with SARS-CoV-2 spike peptides, taken before COVID-19 vaccination. The chain recombines TRBV9 with TRBJ2-1; 7 bases match TRBD2. CDR3 DNA sequence: TGTGCCAGCAGCGAGGCCCTGGGGCGGGGGTTGTCCTACAATGAGCAGTTCTTC. It specifies CASSEALGRGLSYNEQFF.